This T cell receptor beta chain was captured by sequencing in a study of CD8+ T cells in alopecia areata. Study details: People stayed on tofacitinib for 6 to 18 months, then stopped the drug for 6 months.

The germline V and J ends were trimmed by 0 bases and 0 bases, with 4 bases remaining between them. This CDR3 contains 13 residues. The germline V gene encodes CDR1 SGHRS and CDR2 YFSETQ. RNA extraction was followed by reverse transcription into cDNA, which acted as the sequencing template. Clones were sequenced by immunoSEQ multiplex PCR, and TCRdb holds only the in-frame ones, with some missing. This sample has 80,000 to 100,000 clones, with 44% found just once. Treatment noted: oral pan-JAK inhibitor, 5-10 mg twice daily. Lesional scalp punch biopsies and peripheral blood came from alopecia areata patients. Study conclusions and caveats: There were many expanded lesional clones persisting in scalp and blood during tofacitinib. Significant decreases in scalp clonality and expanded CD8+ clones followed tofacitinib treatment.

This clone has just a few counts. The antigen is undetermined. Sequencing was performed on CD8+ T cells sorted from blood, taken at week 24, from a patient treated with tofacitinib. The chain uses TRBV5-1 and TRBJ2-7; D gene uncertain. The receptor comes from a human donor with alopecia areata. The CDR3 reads CASSLAVSYEQYF. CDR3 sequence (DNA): TGCGCCAGCAGCTTGGCTGTCTCCTACGAGCAGTACTTC.